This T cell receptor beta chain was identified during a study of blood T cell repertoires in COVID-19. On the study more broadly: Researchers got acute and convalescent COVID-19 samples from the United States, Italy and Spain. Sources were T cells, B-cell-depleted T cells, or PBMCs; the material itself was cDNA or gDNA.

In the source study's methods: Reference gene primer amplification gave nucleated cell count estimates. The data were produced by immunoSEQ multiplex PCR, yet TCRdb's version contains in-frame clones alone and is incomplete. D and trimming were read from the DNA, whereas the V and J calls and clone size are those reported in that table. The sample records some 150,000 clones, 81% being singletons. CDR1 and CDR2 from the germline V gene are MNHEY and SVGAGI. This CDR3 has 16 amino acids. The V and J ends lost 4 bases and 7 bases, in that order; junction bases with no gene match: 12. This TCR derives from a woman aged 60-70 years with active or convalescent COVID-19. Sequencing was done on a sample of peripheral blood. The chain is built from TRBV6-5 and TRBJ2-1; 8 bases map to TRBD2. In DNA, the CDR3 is TGTGCCAGCAGTTCCCCTTTGGGGCGGGGGGATAATGAGCAGTTCTTC. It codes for CASSSPLGRGDNEQFF.